This section outlines one T cell receptor beta chain sequence together with its context. Methods used by the authors: Researchers report that nucleated cell counts were estimated from reference gene primer amplification. Using immunoSEQ multiplex PCR, the repertoire was profiled, and TCRdb retains in-frame clones only, with some absent. V and J calls and clone size come straight from that table; D and trimming were deduced from the DNA. The repertoire holds 95,000 to 130,000 clones, with 75% to 95% as singletons. There are 13 residues in the CDR3. V was trimmed by 1 base and J by 8 bases, leaving 11 bases between them. Germline-derived CDR1 and CDR2 are SGHVS and FQNEAQ. These data come from a study of blood T cell repertoires in COVID-19. Study-wide context: Sites across the United States, Italy and Spain contributed samples from acute and convalescent COVID-19. Sources were T cells, B-cell-depleted T cells, or PBMCs; the material itself was cDNA or gDNA.

This chain links TRBV7-8 with TRBJ1-2; D is unresolved. This clonotype originated in a human donor with active COVID-19. The donor label of this sample is uncertain. The sample was peripheral blood. The CDR3 reads CASSLVLGGGYTF. In DNA, the CDR3 is TGTGCCAGCAGCTTAGTTTTAGGAGGGGGCTACACCTTC.